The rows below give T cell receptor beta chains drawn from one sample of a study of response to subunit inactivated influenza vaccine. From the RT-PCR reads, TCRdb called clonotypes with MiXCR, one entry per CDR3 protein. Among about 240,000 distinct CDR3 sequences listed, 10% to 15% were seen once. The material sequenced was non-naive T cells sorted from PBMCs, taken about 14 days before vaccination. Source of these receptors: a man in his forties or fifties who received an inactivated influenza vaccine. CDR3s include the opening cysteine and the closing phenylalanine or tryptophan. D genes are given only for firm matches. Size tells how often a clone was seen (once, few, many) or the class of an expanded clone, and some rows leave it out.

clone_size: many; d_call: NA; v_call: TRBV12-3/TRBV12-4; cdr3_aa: CASSLWGPTDTQYF
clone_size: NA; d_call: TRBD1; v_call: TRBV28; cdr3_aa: CASSSGQGDQPQHF
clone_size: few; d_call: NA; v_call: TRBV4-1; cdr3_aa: CASSQTTGGTGNTIYF
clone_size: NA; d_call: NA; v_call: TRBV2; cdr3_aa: CASSEASNEKLFF
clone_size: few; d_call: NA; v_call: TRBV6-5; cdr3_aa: CASSYSSGTNSPLHF
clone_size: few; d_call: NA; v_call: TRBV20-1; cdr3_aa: CSASGPANTEAFF
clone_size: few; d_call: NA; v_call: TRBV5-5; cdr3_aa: CASSFRDNHQPQHF
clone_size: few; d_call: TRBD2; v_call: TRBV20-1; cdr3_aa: CSASPPGTSAIRSYEQYF
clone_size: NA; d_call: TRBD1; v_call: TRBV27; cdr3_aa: CASSSPRTPTGLQYF
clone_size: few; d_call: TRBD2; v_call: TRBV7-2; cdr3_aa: CASSSERDSYNEQFF
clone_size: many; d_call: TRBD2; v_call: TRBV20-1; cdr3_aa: CSARTGTSGRSDTQYF
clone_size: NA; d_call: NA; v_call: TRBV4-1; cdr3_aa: CASSRAGAGQPQHF
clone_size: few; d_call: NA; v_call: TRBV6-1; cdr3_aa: CASSQEPPGNWEETQYF
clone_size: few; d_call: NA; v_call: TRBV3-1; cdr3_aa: CASSHASYEQYF
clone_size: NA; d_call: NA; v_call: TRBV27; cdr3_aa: CASIERNTGELFF
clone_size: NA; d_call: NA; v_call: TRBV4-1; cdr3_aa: CASSLTGEETDTQYF
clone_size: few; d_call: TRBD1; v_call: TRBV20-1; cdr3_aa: CSARGFGDRGGFWSAEQFF
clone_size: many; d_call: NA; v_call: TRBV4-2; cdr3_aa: CASSQDPGETNSPLHF
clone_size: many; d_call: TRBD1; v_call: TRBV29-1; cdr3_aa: CSVAPPGQGGAGELFF
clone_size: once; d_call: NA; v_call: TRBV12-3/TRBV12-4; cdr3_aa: CASSFTRGHEQYF
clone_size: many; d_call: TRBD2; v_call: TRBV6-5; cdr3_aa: CASSYLSGGSRTDTQYF
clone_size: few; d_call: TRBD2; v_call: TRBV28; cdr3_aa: CASSLVSGGASYNEQFF
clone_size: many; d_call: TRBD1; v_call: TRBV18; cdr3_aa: CASSAGQGYGYTF
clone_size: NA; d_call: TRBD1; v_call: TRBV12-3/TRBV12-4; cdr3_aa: CASSRRQGGGYTF
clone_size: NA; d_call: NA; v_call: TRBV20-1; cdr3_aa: CSAREGVGELFF
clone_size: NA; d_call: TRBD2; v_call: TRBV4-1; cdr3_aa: CASSQDPPGGSSYNEQFF
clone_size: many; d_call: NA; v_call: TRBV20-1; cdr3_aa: CSAKSGSGSDQPQHF
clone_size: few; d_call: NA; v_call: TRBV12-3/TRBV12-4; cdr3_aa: CASSLAGDGYTF
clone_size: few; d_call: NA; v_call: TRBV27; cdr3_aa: CASRRPSSYTQYF
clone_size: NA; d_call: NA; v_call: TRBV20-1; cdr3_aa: CSARSETVSGQITGELFF
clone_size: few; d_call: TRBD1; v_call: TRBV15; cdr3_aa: CATSSQRTGNEQFF
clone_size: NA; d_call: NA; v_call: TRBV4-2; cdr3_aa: CASSQDGTSSGNTIYF